The 29 T cell receptor beta chains reported below all come from one sample, sequenced in a study of blood T cell repertoires in COVID-19. The protocol was immunoSEQ multiplex PCR, while the TCRdb copy is restricted to in-frame clones and leaves out a portion. The table lists about 160,000 clones, approximately 81% of them singletons. Sequenced sample: PBMCs or T cells enriched from blood (not recorded which). Receptors were obtained from a woman in her forties or fifties who had recovered from COVID-19.

The chain joins TRBV7-2 to TRBJ2-1; 9 bases map to TRBD2. The germline V gene has CDR1 SGHTA and CDR2 FQGNSA. The CDR3 has 16 amino acids. J gave up 5 bases and V 3 bases, and 8 bases lay outside the gene matches. The DNA of the CDR3 is TGTGCCAGCAGCTTCACCGGGACTAGCATCAACAATGAGCAGTTCTTC. Residues: CASSFTGTSINNEQFF.

This chain joins TRBV7-8 and TRBJ1-5; no definite D call. The germline V gene encodes CDR1 SGHVS and CDR2 FQNEAQ. The V end lost 2 bases, the J end lost 7 bases, and 9 bases lay between the germline ends. The CDR3 has 13 amino acids. CDR3 coding DNA: TGTGCCAGCAGCTTACCGGGGAACCAGCCCCAGCATTTT. It translates to CASSLPGNQPQHF.

The chain couples TRBV5-6 to TRBJ1-5; D possibly corresponds to TRBD1 (6 bases). This CDR3 contains 14 residues. Germline loops: CDR1 SGHDT, CDR2 YYEEEE. Trimming shortened V by 0 bases and J by 6 bases, and 10 bases separated the two germline ends. The CDR3 loop is CASSLGAGAQPQHF. In nucleotides, the CDR3 is TGTGCCAGCAGCTTGGGGGCAGGGGCTCAGCCCCAGCATTTT.

V and J are TRBV19 and TRBJ2-7, with TRBD1 matching over 7 bases. Per germline, CDR1 LNHDA and CDR2 SQIVND (reference sequence). This CDR3 contains 14 residues. The ends lost 3 bases at V and 1 base at J; junction bases unmatched: 3. The CDR3, as DNA: TGTGCCAGTAGTATGACGGGACAGTCCTACGAGCAGTACTTC. This translates into CASSMTGQSYEQYF.

There are a few counts of this clone. The chain links TRBV4-3 to TRBJ1-6; TRBD1 is a possible D gene (5 bases). There are 13 residues in the CDR3. V dropped 1 base and J dropped 15 bases, with 13 bases sitting between them. Germline V gene data show CDR1 as LGHNA and CDR2 as YSLEER. CDR3 coding DNA: TGCGCCAGCAGCCAAGCTGTCGGGGGGTTCCTCCACTTT. This codes for CASSQAVGGFLHF.

The chain combines TRBV5-1 with TRBJ1-3; D may be TRBD1 (5 bases). The CDR3 is 13 amino acids. Trimming left V 0 bases short and J 4 bases short, with 5 bases between. Germline V gene data show CDR1 as SGHRS and CDR2 as YFSETQ. Here the CDR3 reads CASSLDRGNTIYF. CDR3 sequence (DNA): TGCGCCAGCAGCTTGGACAGGGGAAACACCATATATTTT.

The chain has TRBV3-1 (or the pseudogene TRBV3-2) and TRBJ1-1, with TRBD1 as a possible D gene (6 bases). The germline V and J ends were trimmed by 5 bases and 5 bases, with 9 bases remaining between them. The CDR3 contains 12 residues. The germline V gene has CDR1 LGHDT and CDR2 YNNKEL (reference sequence). The CDR3 protein is CASSNRVTEAFF. In nucleotides, the CDR3 is TGTGCCAGCAGCAACAGGGTTACTGAAGCTTTCTTT.

This chain connects TRBV6-5 to TRBJ2-3; D might be TRBD2 (6 bases). The CDR3 is 15 amino acids. Germline values: CDR1 MNHEY, CDR2 SVGAGI. V shed 6 bases and J shed 2 bases, with 15 bases lying between them. CDR3 sequence reads: CASSTPGLHTDTQYF. DNA of the CDR3: TGTGCCAGCAGCACTCCGGGACTCCACACAGATACGCAGTATTTT.

This rearrangement joins TRBV5-1 to TRBJ2-2; maybe TRBD1 (6 bases). The CDR3 spans 15 residues. Deletions cut 2 bases from V and 2 bases from J, with 10 bases between. Germline V gene data show CDR1 as SGHRS and CDR2 as YFSETQ. CDR3 nucleotide sequence: TGCGCCAGCAGCTTCTGGGGGCCAAACACCGGGGAGCTGTTTTTT. It specifies CASSFWGPNTGELFF.

The J gene is TRBJ1-1, the V gene TRBV11-2; TRBD1 matches 7 bases. Losses at the gene ends were 5 bases for V and 10 bases for J; bases not matched to a gene: 10. The CDR3 loop spans 13 amino acids. Per germline, CDR1 SGHAT and CDR2 FQNNGV. CDR3 residues: CASSAGQAGRAFF. CDR3 bases: TGTGCCAGCAGCGCCGGACAGGCTGGGAGAGCTTTCTTT.

This chain connects TRBV11-3 to TRBJ2-7, with D uncertain. The CDR3 loop spans 15 amino acids. Germline CDR1 and CDR2: SGHNT and YENEEA. Trimming took 7 bases from V and 1 from J, leaving 17 bases between them. The DNA for the CDR3 is TGTGCCAGCACCTCTGGTTGGGCGCAATCCTACGAGCAGTACTTC. Translated, it gives CASTSGWAQSYEQYF. The full variable domain, with the rest looked up from reference TRBV11-3 and TRBJ2-7, is EAGVVQSPRYKIIEKKQPVAFWCNPISGHNTLYWYLQNLGQGPELLIRYENEEAVDDSQLPKDRFSAERLKGVDSTLKIQPAELGDSAVYLCASTSGWAQSYEQYFGPGTRLTVT.

This clone was seen a handful of times. The V call is TRBV7-2, the J call TRBJ2-1; tentative D call: TRBD1 (5 bases). V was pared by 8 bases and J by 4 bases, with 12 bases between. This CDR3 spans 13 amino acids. Germline assignment: CDR1 SGHTA and CDR2 FQGNSA. The DNA of the CDR3 is TGTGCCAGCGAAGGGGCCGGGTACAATGAGCAGTTCTTC. Protein product: CASEGAGYNEQFF.

This chain connects TRBV11-2 to TRBJ2-3; D remains ambiguous. Germline V gene sequence: CDR1 SGHAT, CDR2 FQNNGV. The V end was cut by 3 bases, the J end by 6 bases, with 7 bases between. The CDR3 has 12 amino acids. CDR3 coding DNA: TGTGCCAGCAGCTTTAACTCGGATACGCAGTATTTT. Amino acid sequence: CASSFNSDTQYF.

The V call is TRBV4-3, the J call TRBJ2-7, with 7 bases aligning to TRBD1. CDR1 LGHNA and CDR2 YSLEER come from the germline V gene. There are 15 residues in the CDR3. V trimming: 2 bases; J trimming: 3 bases; junction bases outside the gene matches: 7. In DNA, the CDR3 is TGCGCCAGCAGCCAACTTCTTTACAGGGGCTACGAGCAGTACTTC. Protein: CASSQLLYRGYEQYF.

This clone was observed a single time. The chain uses TRBV27 and TRBJ2-2; D unclear. The CDR3 consists of 15 residues. Germline values: CDR1 MNHEY, CDR2 SMNVEV (reference sequence). Trimming removed 5 bases from V and 5 bases from J, with 15 bases in between. CDR3 coding DNA: TGTGCCAGCAGTGAGAGTCAAACCATTACCGGGGAGCTGTTTTTT. This translates into CASSESQTITGELFF.

V and J are TRBV4-3 and TRBJ2-7, with D possibly being TRBD2 (6 bases). This CDR3 has 16 residues. Germline loops: CDR1 LGHNA, CDR2 YSLEER. Trimming removed 1 base at V and 5 bases at J, with 18 bases between. In DNA form, the CDR3 reads TGCGCCAGCAGCCAAGGACCGGGACGCGGGAAAGACGAGCAGTACTTC. Translated: CASSQGPGRGKDEQYF.

The CDR3 coding sequence is TGTGCCAGCAGCCCCGGGACTAGCATGGATACGCAGTATTTT. Protein sequence: CASSPGTSMDTQYF. The genes are TRBV7-6 and TRBJ2-3; 9 bases fit TRBD2. Germline lookup yields CDR1 SGHVS and CDR2 FNYEAQ. The J segment lost 6 bases and the V segment lost 5 bases, leaving 6 bases of the junction unmatched. This CDR3 is built from 14 residues.

The V gene is TRBV29-1, the J gene TRBJ2-1; D remains ambiguous. Per the germline V gene, CDR1 is SQVTM and CDR2 is ANQGSEA. Trimming left V 7 bases short and J 5 bases short, with 15 bases between. This CDR3 is 13 amino acids long. CDR3 DNA: TGCAGCGAGTTTGACGCGACTCACAATGAGCAGTTCTTC. Protein sequence: CSEFDATHNEQFF.

This chain uses TRBV9 with TRBJ1-1; unclear D gene. The CDR3 sequence is 13 residues long. V was clipped by 3 bases and J by 6 bases, with 12 bases between them. CDR1 and CDR2 from the germline V gene are SGDLS and YYNGEE. CDR3 bases: TGTGCCAGCAGCGATAGACCACGGGCTGAAGCTTTCTTT. Translated, it gives CASSDRPRAEAFF.

The chain is built from TRBV27 and TRBJ2-3; D not certain. Germline V gene sequence: CDR1 MNHEY, CDR2 SMNVEV (reference sequence). Between the trimmed V and J ends, which lost 3 bases and 2 bases, there was a span of 6 bases. The CDR3 length is 13 residues. The CDR3 here is CASSFTHTDTQYF. The CDR3 DNA is TGTGCCAGCAGTTTTACACACACAGATACGCAGTATTTT.

The rearrangement uses TRBV11-2 and TRBJ1-2, with TRBD1 as a possible D gene (6 bases). This CDR3 contains 13 residues. The V and J ends lost 5 bases and 8 bases respectively, with 15 bases between them. The germline V gene encodes CDR1 SGHAT and CDR2 FQNNGV. DNA of the CDR3: TGTGCCAGCAGCCTCTGGGACAAAGGCGGCTACACCTTC. The encoded protein is CASSLWDKGGYTF.

This sequence joins TRBV11-2 and TRBJ2-7; 8 bases are shared with TRBD1. Losses at the gene ends were 6 bases for V and 1 base for J; bases not matched to a gene: 2. The CDR3 loop spans 13 amino acids. Germline V gene data show CDR1 as SGHAT and CDR2 as FQNNGV. The CDR3 DNA sequence: TGTGCCAGCAGATGGACAGGGTCCTACGAGCAGTACTTC. Encoded protein: CASRWTGSYEQYF.

The rearrangement joins TRBV6-5 to TRBJ2-5; D possibly corresponds to TRBD2 (5 bases). Germline V gene data show CDR1 as MNHEY and CDR2 as SVGAGI. The CDR3 spans 13 residues. V lost 9 bases, J lost 1 base, and 12 bases lay in between. CDR3 loop: CASPGSGQETQYF. The CDR3 DNA follows: TGTGCCAGTCCCGGCAGCGGCCAAGAGACCCAGTACTTC.

This clone was seen only a few times. The chain uses TRBV15 and TRBJ1-5; a possible D gene is TRBD1 (5 bases). The germline V gene has CDR1 LNHNV and CDR2 YYDKDF (reference sequence). The length of the CDR3 is 16 residues. V lost 0 bases to trimming and J lost 7 bases, with 16 bases between them. CDR3 residues: CATSRDLVWGDQPQHF. In DNA form, the CDR3 reads TGTGCCACCAGCAGAGATCTGGTTTGGGGGGACCAGCCCCAGCATTTT.

This rearrangement joins TRBV27 to TRBJ2-2; 7 nucleotides line up with TRBD2. V was pared by 5 bases and J by 5 bases, with 8 bases of the junction left unmatched. Looked up from germline, CDR1 is MNHEY and CDR2 is SMNVEV (reference sequence). This CDR3 is 15 amino acids long. CDR3 coding DNA: TGTGCCAGCAGTCCCCCCGCGGGAGTTACCGGGGAGCTGTTTTTT. Its protein product is CASSPPAGVTGELFF.

The chain employs TRBV29-1 and TRBJ1-4; 10 positions match TRBD1. This CDR3 spans 13 amino acids. The germline gives CDR1 SQVTM, CDR2 ANQGSEA. V dropped 7 bases and J dropped 4; count of bases not matched to a gene: 3. CDR3 amino acids: CSGGTGVNEKLFF. CDR3 sequence (DNA): TGCAGCGGAGGGACAGGGGTTAATGAAAAACTGTTTTTT.

This chain links TRBV25-1 with TRBJ2-3, with TRBD2 identical over 9 bases. V trimming: 5 bases; J trimming: 5 bases; junction bases outside the gene matches: 8. Germline V lookup: CDR1 MGHDK, CDR2 SYGVNS. This CDR3 is 15 amino acids long. CDR3 nucleotides: TGTGCCAGCAGTTCCCAGGGACTAGCAGTAGATACGCAGTATTTT. It is translated as CASSSQGLAVDTQYF.

The genes are TRBV7-6 and TRBJ2-1, with D tentatively TRBD1 (5 bases). Looked up from germline, CDR1 is SGHVS and CDR2 is FNYEAQ. The CDR3 has 17 amino acids. Trimming left V 2 bases short and J 1 base short, with 15 bases between. CDR3 sequence (DNA): TGTGCCAGCAGCTTAACCCCAAGCAGGGCTTCCTACAATGAGCAGTTCTTC. It encodes CASSLTPSRASYNEQFF.

The rearrangement links TRBV13 to TRBJ2-7; TRBD1 matches at 9 bases. Germline V gene sequence: CDR1 PRHDT, CDR2 FYEKMQ (reference sequence). The CDR3 extends over 17 amino acids. The J segment lost 5 bases and the V segment lost 2 bases, leaving 13 bases of the junction unmatched. In DNA, the CDR3 is TGTGCCAGCAGCTTAAAAAGATCCGGGACAGGGTTCCACGAGCAGTACTTC. Translating gives CASSLKRSGTGFHEQYF.